This T cell receptor beta chain was captured in a study of beta chain features in type 1 diabetes. Notes on the study in general: For cells with high TCR expression, cDNA sequencing could yield over-representation. PCR might favor shorter templates, equally in patients and controls. Patients showed naive, central memory and Treg TCRB repertoires that appeared more similar than those of healthy donors.

Purity above 95% was achieved in all sorted populations. As every portion of the isolated RNA was reverse transcribed, the sequencing read expressed TCRB transcripts. Data came from immunoSEQ multiplex PCR; TCRdb stores just in-frame clones and leaves some out. Of 200,000 to 300,000 clones in the sample, about 26% are singletons; the top ten hold 3% to 4%. Trimming shortened V by 5 bases and J by 7 bases, and 15 bases separated the two germline ends. CDR3 size: 14 residues. Germline lookup yields CDR1 GTSNPN and CDR2 SVGIG (reference sequence). This clone was seen more than once but under ten times. What it binds is not known.

The TCR sequence derives from a man aged 25-40 years in good health. Sequencing was performed on central memory CD4+ T cells from blood. The rearrangement joins TRBV30 to TRBJ1-6, with D possibly TRBD1 on 5 matching bases. The CDR3 nucleotides are TGTGCCTGGCGGGGGGGACCACAAAATTCACCCCTCCACTTT. Amino acids: CAWRGGPQNSPLHF.